Here is one T cell receptor (beta chain) with its context. What it binds is unknown. This CDR3 has 16 residues. In germline, CDR1 is MDHEN, CDR2 SYDVKM. The V and J ends lost 4 bases and 4 bases, in that order; junction bases with no gene match: 13. The sample comes from a study of CD8 T cells in ankylosing spondylitis. Study observations and caveats: Clones linked to disease were reported to show significant enrichment in matched ankylosing spondylitis synovial fluid. Reactive arthritis synovial fluid and blood previously showed some of these motif variants. The study identified a TCR beta motif of seven or eight highly homologous variants that appeared characteristic of ankylosing spondylitis blood. Disease-linked clones were found to be CD8+ and relatively rare in peripheral blood.

With molecular barcodes, quantitative 5'-RACE was used to make the TCR beta libraries. Via MiXCR, TCRdb re-called the 5' RACE reads, giving one row per CDR3 protein. The sample lists 500,000 to 650,000 distinct CDR3 sequences, approximately 5.3% seen once, with 3% to 4% in the top ten. This sequence was found in a male donor with ankylosing spondylitis. The sequenced material came from blood, either unsorted or a sorted T cell fraction (not recorded which). The chain uses TRBV28 and TRBJ2-7, with 7 bases that match TRBD1. In nucleotides, the CDR3 is TGTGCCAGCAGTTACAACCGGGACAGTAACCTTTACGAGCAGTACTTC. Its protein product is CASSYNRDSNLYEQYF.